What follows describes a single TCR beta chain. The sample comes from a study of shared clonotypes between healthy human individuals. For the study at large: The study used three CD4 naive, three CD4 memory, two CD8 naive and one CD8 memory plate per donor.

The data were produced by immunoSEQ multiplex PCR, yet TCRdb's version contains in-frame clones alone and is incomplete. The sample shows 1.6 million or so clones, approximately 96% of them seen only once. Germline CDR1 is SEHNR and CDR2 is FQNEAQ (reference sequence). V lost 8 bases and J lost 3; bases outside the gene matches: 4. This CDR3 contains 13 residues. The V call is TRBV7-9, the J call TRBJ2-1; the match to TRBD2 covers 7 bases. The sample consisted of naive CD4+ T cells sorted from blood. Sample subset: CD45RA+ positively selected. The receptor was derived from a man aged 30-40 years in good health. The CDR3 reads CASVWGGYNEQFF. CDR3 DNA sequence: TGTGCCAGCGTTTGGGGGGGCTACAATGAGCAGTTCTTC.